This TCR beta chain was observed in a study of CD8 T cells in ankylosing spondylitis. Germline CDR1 SEHNR, CDR2 FQNEAQ (reference sequence). Trimming shortened V by 5 bases and J by 10 bases, and 12 bases separated the two germline ends. The CDR3 spans 12 residues. One entry per CDR3 protein results from TCRdb running MiXCR on the 5' RACE reads. The table includes roughly 230,000 distinct CDR3 sequences, about 11% detected once. The sequenced material came from blood, either unsorted or a sorted T cell fraction (not recorded which). This sequence originates from a male donor with ankylosing spondylitis or in good health (not recorded which). The chain recombines TRBV7-9 with TRBJ2-1; D is undetermined. The DNA for the CDR3 is TGTGCCAGCAGCCCCCTTGGGCAGGAGCAGTTCTTC. It translates to CASSPLGQEQFF.